Listed below are T cell receptor beta chains from one sample, sequenced in a study of blood T cells in healthy people across ages. TCRdb itself ran the 5' RACE reads through MiXCR, one entry per CDR3 protein. Of roughly 800,000 distinct CDR3 sequences listed, roughly 64% are singletons. Sequencing input: blood. The receptors originated from a man aged 25-45 years in good health. Each CDR3 is given with its conserved first and last residue. A D gene is named only where the DNA matches it firmly. Clone size, where shown, is once, few, many, or a class for clones that have expanded.

>-|TRBV7-2|TRBJ2-2|-
TGTGCCAGCAGCTTAGGAGTTTGGGATCAGGACGGGGAGCTGTTTTTT
CASSLGVWDQDGELFF
>few|TRBV14|TRBJ2-1|-
TGTGCCAGCAGCCAGTTTAGGGGTGAGCAGTTCTTC
CASSQFRGEQFF
>-|TRBV4-2|TRBJ2-7|-
TGTGCCAGCAGCCAAGATCGGCAGGGGAGGGCCTACGAGCAGTACTTC
CASSQDRQGRAYEQYF
>-|TRBV6-2/TRBV6-3|TRBJ1-5|-
TGTGCCAGCAGTCTCAGAGAGGGGCCCCAGCATTTT
CASSLREGPQHF
>few|TRBV20-1|TRBJ1-2|-
TGCAGTGCTAGCCAGGGGCGCGGCTATGGCTACACCTTC
CSASQGRGYGYTF
>few|TRBV28|TRBJ1-2|-
TGTGCCAGCAGTTATTCAGGGGAGGTGGGCTACACCTTC
CASSYSGEVGYTF
>-|TRBV5-1|TRBJ2-1|TRBD1
TGCGCCAGCAGCCCTGGACGGGTACAGGGGATCGTTGAGCAGTTCTTC
CASSPGRVQGIVEQFF
>-|TRBV7-2|TRBJ2-1|TRBD2
TGTGCCAGCAGCACATGGACTAGGGAGCAGTTCTTC
CASSTWTREQFF
>-|TRBV27|TRBJ2-5|-
TGTGCCAGCAGACTGAGGGGGGCGGAGACCCAGTACTTC
CASRLRGAETQYF
>-|TRBV20-1|TRBJ2-7|TRBD1
TGCAGTGCCACAAAAGGGACAGGGGATTGGAGCTCCTACGAGCAGTACTTC
CSATKGTGDWSSYEQYF
>-|TRBV5-1|TRBJ2-5|-
TGCGCCAGCAGTAGGGGCCGGGGGCCAGTGGAGACCCAGTACTTC
CASSRGRGPVETQYF
>-|TRBV27|TRBJ2-1|-
TGTGCCAGCAGTCCCAGTGGGCGGGACCGGCATGAGCAGTTCTTC
CASSPSGRDRHEQFF
>-|TRBV5-1|TRBJ2-1|TRBD2
TGCGCCAGCAGCCAAAGCGGGGGGAACAACAATGAGCAGTTCTTC
CASSQSGGNNNEQFF
>-|TRBV10-1|TRBJ2-7|-
TGCGCCAGCAGGTATTTCGACAGAAGCTCCTACAATGAGCAGTACTTC
CASRYFDRSSYNEQYF
>-|TRBV4-2|TRBJ2-7|TRBD2
TGTGCCAACAGCCAAGTTCGGGGGACTAGCGGGAGAGGCGAGCAGTACTTC
CANSQVRGTSGRGEQYF
>few|TRBV24-1|TRBJ2-3|-
TGTGCCACCAGTGATCCCACAGATACGCAGTATTTT
CATSDPTDTQYF
>few|TRBV12-3/TRBV12-4|TRBJ2-1|TRBD2
TGTGCCAGCAGTATACTAGCGGGAGGGGGGAATGAGCAGTTCTTC
CASSILAGGGNEQFF
>few|TRBV29-1|TRBJ1-2|-
TGCAGCGTTGAAGGGGTAGCAGGCCACTATGGCTACACCTTC
CSVEGVAGHYGYTF
>-|TRBV29-1|TRBJ1-2|TRBD1
TGCAGCGTTGAACCTGGACAGGGGTATGGCTACACCTTC
CSVEPGQGYGYTF
>-|TRBV10-2|TRBJ2-1|-
TGCGCCAGCAGGATGGACAGAGACAATGAGCAGTTCTTC
CASRMDRDNEQFF
>-|TRBV7-2|TRBJ1-1|-
TGTGCCAGCAGCTCGGTTGAACATTGGAACACTGAAGCTTTCTTT
CASSSVEHWNTEAFF
>-|TRBV7-2|TRBJ1-4|TRBD1
TGTGCCAGCGGGACAGTGGGCGGAATGAAAAAACTGTTTTTT
CASGTVGGMKKLFF
>-|TRBV12-3/TRBV12-4|TRBJ2-7|-
TGTGCCAGCAGTGGGGAGGCCACCGGTCCGTACGAGCAGTACTTC
CASSGEATGPYEQYF
>-|TRBV12-3/TRBV12-4|TRBJ2-3|TRBD2
TGTGCCAGCAGAGAGCGGGGAGCTAGCACAGATACGCAGTATTTT
CASRERGASTDTQYF
>-|TRBV5-1|TRBJ2-3|-
TGCGCCAGCAGCTTTCGCGGGGGCCCTGGCGCAGATACGCAGTATTTT
CASSFRGGPGADTQYF
>-|TRBV6-1|TRBJ2-7|TRBD1
TGTGCCAGCAGTGAAGAGGGACAGTTTTTTAGCTCCTACGAGCAGTACTTC
CASSEEGQFFSSYEQYF
>-|TRBV7-9|TRBJ2-5|-
TGTGCCAGCACTAAGGCGGAGCAAGAGACCCAGTACTTC
CASTKAEQETQYF
>-|TRBV29-1|TRBJ2-2|-
TGCAGCGTTTTCAAGGGGACCACCGGGGAGCTGTTTTTT
CSVFKGTTGELFF
>-|TRBV7-9|TRBJ2-1|TRBD2
TGTGCCAGCAGCTCCCAACTAGCGCCTGAGCAGTTCTTC
CASSSQLAPEQFF
>-|TRBV20-1|TRBJ2-3|TRBD1
TGCAGTGCTACCCGGACAGGGCGGGCAGATACGCAGTATTTT
CSATRTGRADTQYF
>few|TRBV7-2|TRBJ1-4|-
TGTGCCAGCAGCCGGACGCCTAATGAAAAACTGTTTTTT
CASSRTPNEKLFF
>-|TRBV27|TRBJ2-3|-
TGTGCCGGCAGTTTGGTGGGAGGTACCCAGCCCACAGATACGCAGTATTTT
CAGSLVGGTQPTDTQYF
>few|TRBV11-2|TRBJ1-6|-
TGTGCCAGCAGCCTGGGCGGGGTACGGTCACCCCTCCACTTT
CASSLGGVRSPLHF
>few|TRBV6-2/TRBV6-3|TRBJ2-7|-
TGTGCCAGCACCGCTTTTCTTCTAGGCGAGCAGTACTTC
CASTAFLLGEQYF
>few|TRBV27|TRBJ2-7|-
TGTGCCAGCAGTGGATCATTCTCCTACGAGCAGTACTTC
CASSGSFSYEQYF
>-|TRBV24-1|TRBJ2-2|-
TGTGCCACCAGTGGGGAGCCCCAGGGGAACTCGAACATCGGGGAGCTGTTTTTT
CATSGEPQGNSNIGELFF
>few|TRBV11-2|TRBJ2-3|-
TGTGCCAGCAGCTTAAGGCGGATTAGCACAGATACGCAGTATTTT
CASSLRRISTDTQYF
>-|TRBV7-9|TRBJ1-4|TRBD1
TGTGCCAGCAGCCCTACAGGGGGCTCAACTAATGAAAGACTGTTTTTT
CASSPTGGSTNERLFF
>-|TRBV29-1|TRBJ2-7|TRBD2
TGCAGCGTTGCAGGTGAACTAGCGGGAGATAAGGACTCCTACGAGCAGTACTTC
CSVAGELAGDKDSYEQYF
>-|TRBV20-1|TRBJ2-1|TRBD2
TGCAGTGCTAGGGCCCCCCTAGCGGGGTCCTACAATGAGCAGTTCTTC
CSARAPLAGSYNEQFF
>once|TRBV11-2|TRBJ2-1|-
TGTGCCAGCAGCTTAATGACAAACTACAATGAGCAGTTCTTC
CASSLMTNYNEQFF
>-|TRBV6-4|TRBJ1-6|-
TGTGCCAGCAGTGACGACAGGCGGGGATCACCCCTCCACTTT
CASSDDRRGSPLHF
>-|TRBV10-3|TRBJ2-1|TRBD1
TGTGCCATCAGAGATGGACAGGGGCCAAATGAGCAGTTCTTC
CAIRDGQGPNEQFF
>-|TRBV5-1|TRBJ2-1|TRBD2
TGCGCCAGCAGCTTGGGACGGACTAGCGGACTTTCAGATGAGCAGTTCTTC
CASSLGRTSGLSDEQFF
>-|TRBV7-8|TRBJ1-1|-
TGTGCCAGCAGCTTTGGAGGACAGCCAGAAGCTTTCTTT
CASSFGGQPEAFF